The present entry profiles one T cell receptor beta chain with its context. These data are taken from a study of blood T cell repertoires in COVID-19. As for the study in general: Sources were T cells, B-cell-depleted T cells, or PBMCs; the material itself was cDNA or gDNA.

Original analysis: Reference gene primers were amplified, and this amplification served to estimate nucleated cell counts. Sequencing was performed with immunoSEQ multiplex PCR; in TCRdb, only in-frame clones are kept and a portion is missing. D and trimming were read from the DNA, whereas the V and J calls and clone size are those reported in that table. The table lists under 200,000 clones, around 83% of them singletons. This receptor was obtained from a woman aged 80 or over with acute or convalescent COVID-19. The sequenced sample was peripheral blood.

This CDR3 is CASSLQGANEKLFF. The CDR3 bases are TGTGCCAGCTCACTACAGGGGGCGAATGAAAAACTGTTTTTT. This chain uses TRBV18 with TRBJ1-4; 9 bases are shared with TRBD1. The CDR3 length is 14 residues. CDR1 and CDR2 (germline): KGHSH, LQKENI. After removal of 4 bases from V and 5 bases from J, the junction contained 2 bases not matched to a gene.